The T cell receptor (beta chain) described here comes from a study of blood T cell repertoires in COVID-19. Background on the study: PBMCs, B-cell-depleted T cells, or T cells provided the cDNA or gDNA that made up the material.

CDR1 is SGDLS, CDR2 YYNGEE, per germline. The CDR3 sequence is 14 residues long. The V end was cut by 0 bases, the J end by 1 base, with 7 bases between. Method: immunoSEQ multiplex PCR; TCRdb's copy keeps in-frame clones and lacks some. The profile shows approximately 100,000 clones, 70% to 90% of them singletons. Sequencing was done on a sample of peripheral blood. The genes are TRBV9 and TRBJ1-2; D unclear. This receptor was identified in a human donor in a cohort sampled during active COVID-19. The CDR3 protein is CASSVVGLNYGYTF. As DNA, the CDR3 is TGTGCCAGCAGCGTAGTTGGGCTTAACTATGGCTACACCTTC.